This T cell receptor beta chain was observed in a study of OX40 agonist ivuxolimab in advanced cancers. Profiled with immunoSEQ multiplex PCR; TCRdb holds only in-frame clones, not every one. The data show about 80,000 clones, around 90% seen once. Overall study results and limits: Antigen specificity remained undetermined for the expanded peripheral T cells.

As regards this clone: Its antigen is unknown.

This CDR3 contains 14 residues. V was pared by 7 bases and J by 3 bases, with 13 bases between. Per germline, CDR1 LNHNV and CDR2 YYDKDF (reference sequence). This sample comprised CD4+ or CD8+ T cells sorted from blood, obtained in a trial of the OX40 agonist ivuxolimab. The source of this sequence is an adult with an advanced solid tumor such as melanoma, head and neck, liver or kidney cancer. The V and J genes are TRBV15 and TRBJ1-5, with a tentative D call TRBD1 (6 bases). This chain's CDR3 is CATNHDRTNQPQHF. CDR3 DNA sequence: TGTGCCACCAACCACGACAGGACCAATCAGCCCCAGCATTTT.